Following are 25 T cell receptor beta chains from one sample sequenced in a study of T cells after yellow fever vaccination. MiXCR, applied by TCRdb to the 5' RACE reads, yields one record per CDR3 protein. The repertoire has 610,000 or so distinct CDR3 sequences, 9% to 15% of them found once; the top ten carry under 15%. Sequences were derived from PBMCs, sampled on the day of the yellow fever booster vaccination. These receptors were obtained from a man aged 30 to 39 who received the YFV17D yellow fever vaccine.

A few counts support this clonotype. This chain connects TRBV20-1 to TRBJ1-1, with a tentative D call TRBD1 (5 bases). The V end lost 1 base, the J end lost 3 bases, and 9 bases lay between the germline ends. Per germline, CDR1 DFQATT and CDR2 SNEGSKA (reference sequence). The CDR3 length is 13 residues. The CDR3 bases are TGCAGTGCTAGAGTTAGGGGCGACACTGAAGCTTTCTTT. It is translated as CSARVRGDTEAFF.

This sequence joins TRBV5-6 and TRBJ1-2; 8 bases are a match to TRBD1. With V trimmed by 6 bases and J by 8 bases, 9 bases remained unmatched. The germline V gene encodes CDR1 SGHDT and CDR2 YYEEEE. The CDR3 is 13 amino acids. CDR3 in amino acids: CASNGQGETGYTF. As DNA, the CDR3 is TGTGCCAGCAACGGACAGGGAGAGACGGGCTACACCTTC.

This clonotype was observed a handful of times. The chain combines TRBV10-3 with TRBJ2-3; 13 positions agree with TRBD2. This CDR3 has 16 residues. Germline V lookup: CDR1 ENHRY, CDR2 SYGVKD. Losses at the gene ends were 6 bases for V and 2 bases for J; bases not matched to a gene: 5. The CDR3: CAIRPGLAGATDTQYF. The CDR3, as DNA: TGTGCCATCAGGCCCGGACTAGCGGGAGCCACAGATACGCAGTATTTT.

The chain is built from TRBV30 and TRBJ1-1; 8 nucleotides agree with TRBD1. Germline CDR1 and CDR2: GTSNPN and SVGIG (reference sequence). Unmatched junction bases numbered 11, after V lost 0 bases and J lost 5 bases. This CDR3 is built from 16 residues. The CDR3 nucleotides are TGTGCCTGGAGTGTACCCCCTGGACAGGGCGAAACTGAAGCTTTCTTT. Translated: CAWSVPPGQGETEAFF.

In this sample, this clonotype turned up a few times. The rearrangement uses TRBV6-5 and TRBJ1-6, with D possibly TRBD1 on 6 matching bases. The length of the CDR3 is 13 residues. Per germline, CDR1 MNHEY and CDR2 SVGAGI. V lost 6 bases and J 9 bases, leaving 12 bases between the germline ends. The CDR3 nucleotides read TGTGCCAGCAGCCCGGGGGCTAGTTCACCCCTCCACTTT. Translating it yields CASSPGASSPLHF.

This chain joins TRBV20-1 and TRBJ1-1; D is uncertain. CDR1 is DFQATT and CDR2 is SNEGSKA in the germline V gene (reference sequence). The CDR3 is made up of 12 amino acids. Trimming removed 8 bases at V and 1 base at J, with 11 bases between. CDR3 sequence reads: CSSRDRNTEAFF. The CDR3 region has the DNA TGCAGTTCCCGGGATCGGAACACTGAAGCTTTCTTT.

This chain joins TRBV7-9 and TRBJ2-5; maybe TRBD2 (5 bases). There are 16 residues in the CDR3. Deletions cut 2 bases from V and 10 bases from J, with 23 bases between. CDR1 is SEHNR and CDR2 is FQNEAQ in the germline V gene (reference sequence). As DNA, the CDR3 is TGTGCCAGCAGCTTATACCCCCCCTCACTAGTAGTGGACCAGTACTTC. It translates to CASSLYPPSLVVDQYF.

This chain links TRBV9 with TRBJ1-2; TRBD1 might be the D (5 bases). Between the trimmed V and J ends, which lost 4 bases and 7 bases, there was a span of 20 bases. Germline assignment: CDR1 SGDLS and CDR2 YYNGEE. The CDR3 has 15 amino acids. In nucleotides, the CDR3 is TGTGCCAGCAGCACCCGGCCGGAGGGACCAACTGGCTACACCTTC. This gives the protein CASSTRPEGPTGYTF.

The gene calls are TRBV20-1 and TRBJ2-1; D remains ambiguous. CDR3 size: 15 residues. Germline loops: CDR1 DFQATT, CDR2 SNEGSKA (reference sequence). Between the trimmed V and J ends, which lost 5 bases and 6 bases, there was a span of 20 bases. The DNA for the CDR3 is TGCAGTGCTGGAAAAGCTACAACGGCAACCAATGAGCAGTTCTTC. It yields the protein CSAGKATTATNEQFF.

The chain joins TRBV11-2 to TRBJ2-3; 7 bases line up with TRBD2. Germline CDR1 is SGHAT and CDR2 is FQNNGV. This CDR3 contains 18 residues. V dropped 5 bases and J dropped 1; count of bases not matched to a gene: 15. DNA of the CDR3: TGTGCCAGCAGCGCAGAGCGGGAAATACCCAAACGCACAGATACGCAGTATTTT. Residues: CASSAEREIPKRTDTQYF.

This clonotype was picked up a small number of times. The V gene is TRBV7-9, the J gene TRBJ2-1; TRBD2 is a possible D gene (7 bases). This CDR3 has 15 amino acids. V lost 5 bases to trimming and J lost 7 bases, with 18 bases between them. Germline V lookup: CDR1 SEHNR, CDR2 FQNEAQ (reference sequence). CDR3 region: CASSRLGGLGNEQFF. The DNA for the CDR3 is TGTGCCAGCAGCCGCCTGGGGGGGCTGGGGAATGAGCAGTTCTTC.

This clonotype was counted ten times or more. This chain connects TRBV5-1 to TRBJ2-1; D is possibly TRBD1 or TRBD2 (5 bases each). Between the trimmed V and J ends, which lost 3 bases and 5 bases, there was a span of 21 bases. Germline V gene lookup returns CDR1 SGHRS and CDR2 YFSETQ. CDR3 length equals 17 residues. As DNA, the CDR3 is TGCGCCAGCAGCTATGGGACGTACTTTGATTACGACAATGAGCAGTTCTTC. This translates into CASSYGTYFDYDNEQFF.

This clonotype was found many times. The chain links TRBV6-1 to TRBJ1-2; D possibly corresponds to TRBD1 (6 bases). V lost 5 bases to trimming and J lost 3 bases, with 13 bases between them. Germline CDR1 reads MNHNS; CDR2 reads SASEGT. CDR3 length: 14 amino acids. CDR3 bases: TGTGCCAGCAGTAGGCAGGGGTCCGACTATGGCTACACCTTC. Its translation: CASSRQGSDYGYTF.

This chain links TRBV20-1 with TRBJ1-5; tentatively, D is TRBD1 (6 bases). The V end was cut by 1 base, the J end by 6 bases, with 16 bases between. Germline assignment: CDR1 DFQATT and CDR2 SNEGSKA (reference sequence). The CDR3 consists of 15 residues. CDR3 DNA sequence: TGCAGTGCTAGAGTTTTGGGGGGCCGGGGTCAGCCCCAGCATTTT. This encodes CSARVLGGRGQPQHF.

This clonotype was counted only a few times. The chain employs TRBV10-3 and TRBJ2-2, with TRBD2 matching 12 bases. This CDR3 has 15 amino acids. V dropped 5 bases and J dropped 7; count of bases not matched to a gene: 5. Germline CDR1 reads ENHRY; CDR2 reads SYGVKD. As DNA, the CDR3 is TGTGCCATCAGTCCCCGGACTAGCGGGATCGGGGAGCTGTTTTTT. This sequence encodes CAISPRTSGIGELFF.

The chain uses TRBV7-2 and TRBJ2-3, with 13 bases identical to TRBD2. Germline CDR1 SGHTA, CDR2 FQGNSA. V shed 2 bases and J 5 bases; nucleotides not matched to a gene: 4. The length of the CDR3 is 16 residues. CDR3: CASSLRLAGGGDTQYF. The CDR3 DNA reads TGTGCCAGCAGCTTACGACTAGCGGGAGGAGGAGATACGCAGTATTTT.

This rearrangement joins TRBV6-1 to TRBJ2-3, with 7 bases fitting TRBD1. V dropped 10 bases and J dropped 2; count of bases not matched to a gene: 6. The CDR3 has 13 residues. Per germline, CDR1 MNHNS and CDR2 SASEGT. The CDR3 is CATQDRTTDTQYF. The CDR3 coding sequence is TGTGCCACCCAGGACAGGACCACAGATACGCAGTATTTT.

The chain carries TRBV5-1 and TRBJ2-3, with D perhaps given as TRBD1 or TRBD2 (5 bases each). Trimming took off 4 bases at V and 10 bases at J, with 19 bases between the two ends. The CDR3 runs 14 residues. Germline CDR1 and CDR2: SGHRS and YFSETQ. In DNA, the CDR3 is TGCGCCAGCAGCCCCGGGGACGCCTCCCGGTCGCAGTATTTT. It is translated as CASSPGDASRSQYF. Combining the CDR3 with reference TRBV5-1 and TRBJ2-3 gives the whole variable domain KAGVTQTPRYLIKTRGQQVTLSCSPISGHRSVSWYQQTPGQGLQFLFEYFSETQRNKGNFPGRFSGRQFSNSRSEMNVSTLELGDSALYLCASSPGDASRSQYFGPGTRLTVL.

This clonotype was found many times. The genes are TRBV12-3 or TRBV12-4 and TRBJ2-2; no reliable D call. Trimming stripped 8 bases from V and 1 base from J, with 8 bases between. The CDR3 has 13 amino acids. In nucleotides, the CDR3 is TGTGCCAGCTACCACAGGAACACCGGGGAGCTGTTTTTT. Its translation is CASYHRNTGELFF.

The genes are TRBV20-1 and TRBJ2-3, with TRBD2 identical over 7 bases. Germline-derived CDR1 and CDR2 are DFQATT and SNEGSKA (reference sequence). The CDR3 extends over 17 amino acids. V shed 4 bases, J shed 2 bases, and the junction held 15 bases outside the gene matches. CDR3 nucleotide sequence: TGCAGTGCTATCCCGGGACTGGGCGGGAGAGACACAGATACGCAGTATTTT. This encodes CSAIPGLGGRDTDTQYF.

The chain has TRBV2 and TRBJ2-7; D gene unclear. The germline V gene has CDR1 SNHLY and CDR2 FYNNEI. CDR3 length: 13 amino acids. Trimming took 4 bases from V and 2 from J, leaving 9 bases between them. CDR3 coding DNA: TGTGCCAGCAGTGCTCTAGTCACCTACGAGCAGTACTTC. Amino acid sequence: CASSALVTYEQYF.

The rearrangement links TRBV20-1 to TRBJ2-3; no definite D call. In germline, CDR1 is DFQATT, CDR2 SNEGSKA (reference sequence). The V end was cut by 2 bases, the J end by 0 bases, with 6 bases between. The CDR3 length is 13 residues. The chain's CDR3 is CSARLQSTDTQYF. The CDR3 DNA reads as TGCAGTGCTAGATTGCAGAGCACAGATACGCAGTATTTT.

The rearrangement joins TRBV20-1 to TRBJ2-1; 9 bases agree with TRBD1. The CDR3 consists of 13 residues. Trimming at V came to 5 bases and at J to 8 bases, leaving 7 bases not matched to a gene. The germline V gene encodes CDR1 DFQATT and CDR2 SNEGSKA (reference sequence). The CDR3 coding sequence is TGCAGTGCTTACCGGGACAGGGACTATGAGCAGTTCTTC. Translation: CSAYRDRDYEQFF.

A few counts support this clonotype. The V gene is TRBV19, the J gene TRBJ2-2; D call uncertain. The ends were cut back, 6 bases at V and 2 bases at J, with 10 bases in the middle. Germline-derived CDR1 and CDR2 are LNHDA and SQIVND (reference sequence). The CDR3 sequence is 14 residues long. The CDR3 DNA reads TGTGCCAGTAGGGGCGACGCAAACACCGGGGAGCTGTTTTTT. Protein product: CASRGDANTGELFF.

This clonotype was counted only a few times. The rearrangement uses TRBV5-4 and TRBJ2-3, with 8 bases aligning to TRBD1. This CDR3 has 15 amino acids. Losses at the gene ends were 4 bases for V and 6 bases for J; bases not matched to a gene: 10. Germline V gives CDR1 SGHNT, CDR2 YYREEE (reference sequence). The CDR3 DNA follows: TGTGCCAGCAGCCCTAGGACAGGGCCTGTTGATACGCAGTATTTT. Protein product: CASSPRTGPVDTQYF.